This entry lists 12 T cell receptor beta chains sequenced from one sample in a study of T cells in Graves' hyperthyroidism and ophthalmopathy. Amplification yielded TCR beta CDR3 regions, with RNA transcripts as the source. First-round RT-PCR of the TCR CDR3 relied on the HTBI primer set. TCRdb used MiXCR to reprocess the multiplex PCR reads, holding one entry per CDR3 protein. This sample carries some 460,000 distinct CDR3 sequences, about 15% of them seen once, and the ten largest clones take around 7%. The sequencing input was blood. The receptors were sampled from a young woman with Graves' hyperthyroidism.

This clonotype has more than one count but fewer than ten. V is TRBV5-1 and J is TRBJ2-7, with 13 bases that match TRBD2. With V trimmed by 4 bases and J by 3 bases, 7 bases remained unmatched. The CDR3 length is 16 residues. Germline CDR1 and CDR2: SGHRS and YFSETQ. CDR3 nucleotide sequence: TGCGCCAGCAGCCGGACTAGCGGGGGTGGACTCTACGAGCAGTACTTC. This encodes CASSRTSGGGLYEQYF.

This clonotype was counted between two and nine times. The chain employs TRBV20-1 and TRBJ1-2; D gene unclear. The V gene's germline CDR1 is DFQATT and CDR2 SNEGSKA (reference sequence). The V and J ends lost 2 bases and 6 bases respectively, with 7 bases between them. The CDR3 spans 11 residues. The CDR3 region is CSARQADGYTF. Written as DNA, the CDR3 is TGCAGTGCTAGACAAGCGGATGGCTACACCTTC.

This clonotype was seen ten or more times. The chain recombines TRBV3-1 with TRBJ2-7; TRBD1 matches at 8 bases. Germline V gives CDR1 LGHDT, CDR2 YNNKEL (reference sequence). The CDR3 runs 14 residues. V gave up 4 bases and J gave up 2 bases; unmatched junction bases: 4. The CDR3 sequence is CASSRTGMAYEQYF. CDR3 bases: TGTGCCAGCAGCCGGACAGGGATGGCCTACGAGCAGTACTTC.

In this sample, this clonotype turned up a few times. This chain connects TRBV7-8 to TRBJ1-3; possible D gene TRBD1, 5 bases. Looked up from germline, CDR1 is SGHVS and CDR2 is FQNEAQ. This CDR3 region has 16 residues. Trimming took 4 bases from V and 2 from J, leaving 15 bases between them. CDR3 DNA: TGTGCCAGCAGCTCAAAGGTGCGGGGACCTGGAAACACCATATATTTT. Protein product: CASSSKVRGPGNTIYF.

This clonotype was counted a few times. The V gene is TRBV5-1, the J gene TRBJ2-1; 9 nucleotides agree with TRBD2. There are 14 residues in the CDR3. J lost 7 bases, V lost 4 bases, and 6 bases had no gene match. CDR1 and CDR2 from the germline V gene are SGHRS and YFSETQ. DNA for the CDR3: TGCGCCAGCAGCGGCGGGAGGGCCGGGAATGAGCAGTTCTTC. Amino acid sequence: CASSGGRAGNEQFF.

This clonotype was picked up many times. The V gene is TRBV6-2 or TRBV6-3, the J gene TRBJ2-7; 8 nucleotides align to TRBD1. Per the germline V gene, CDR1 is MNHEY and CDR2 is SVGEGT. This CDR3 is 16 amino acids long. V lost 2 bases to trimming and J lost 5 bases; unmatched junction nucleotides: 11. The CDR3, as DNA: TGTGCCAGCAGTTACAGGAGGAGACAGGGGATCCACGAGCAGTACTTC. This translates into CASSYRRRQGIHEQYF.

This clonotype came up a few times. CDR3 sequence (DNA): TGTGCTAGTGGTTTGGTACAATACAGGGGGCATACTTGGAACACTGAAGCTTTCTTT. It translates to CASGLVQYRGHTWNTEAFF. V and J are TRBV12-5 and TRBJ1-1; the match to TRBD1 covers 9 bases. CDR1 LGHNT and CDR2 FRNRAP come from the germline V gene. This CDR3 has 19 amino acids. J gave up 1 base and V 0 bases, and 12 bases lay outside the gene matches.

This clonotype was seen only a few times. V and J are TRBV5-6 and TRBJ1-5; D not certain. Germline V lookup: CDR1 SGHDT, CDR2 YYEEEE. This CDR3 is 14 amino acids long. V was shortened by 3 bases and J by 9 bases, with 16 bases between the two germline ends. The CDR3 nucleotides read TGTGCCAGCAGCTCGTGGAGCGGGCCTTCGCCCCAGCATTTT. It specifies CASSSWSGPSPQHF.

This chain links TRBV29-1 with TRBJ2-3, with D uncertain. V lost 1 base and J 3 bases, leaving 11 bases between the germline ends. The CDR3 is 14 residues long. Germline assignment: CDR1 SQVTM and CDR2 ANQGSEA. CDR3 bases: TGCAGCGTTGAAGGCAGGTCCGGAACAGATACGCAGTATTTT. This codes for CSVEGRSGTDTQYF.

This clonotype came up many times. CDR3 sequence: CASSFADRRKDNEQFF. As DNA, the CDR3 is TGTGCCAGCAGCTTTGCCGATAGGAGAAAAGACAATGAGCAGTTCTTC. The chain employs TRBV7-9 and TRBJ2-1, with D uncertain. The CDR3 runs to 16 residues. The germline V gene encodes CDR1 SEHNR and CDR2 FQNEAQ (reference sequence). Trimming removed 3 bases from V and 5 bases from J, with 17 bases in between. The full variable domain, rest sourced from reference TRBV7-9 and TRBJ2-1, is DTGVSQNPRHKITKRGQNVTFRCDPISEHNRLYWYRQTLGQGPEFLTYFQNEAQLEKSRLLSDRFSAERPKGSFSTLEIQRTEQGDSAMYLCASSFADRRKDNEQFFGPGTRLTVL.

This clonotype showed up many times. The chain is built from TRBV2 and TRBJ1-1, with D hard to call. Germline loops: CDR1 SNHLY, CDR2 FYNNEI. The CDR3 totals 10 residues. Trimming took off 8 bases at V and 7 bases at J, with 8 bases between the two ends. CDR3 amino acids: CASRGIEAFF. The CDR3 nucleotides are TGTGCCAGCCGGGGAATTGAAGCTTTCTTT.

About this clonotype itself: A much larger clone sits a single nucleotide away, making a read error possible. V gene TRBV12-3 or TRBV12-4 combines with J gene TRBJ2-6; 7 nucleotides align to TRBD1. V dropped 5 bases and J dropped 6; count of bases not matched to a gene: 7. The CDR3 runs 15 residues. DNA of the CDR3: TGTGCCAGCAGTCCTACAGGGGCTGAGGCCAACGTCCTGACTTTC. Amino acids: CASSPTGAEANVLTF.